A single TCR beta chain is shown here with its context. Repertoires were generated with immunoSEQ multiplex PCR, while TCRdb's copy carries only in-frame clones and drops some. The sample contains around 110,000 clones, approximately 84% of which appear only once. This specimen comes from a study of blood T cell repertoires in COVID-19. Sequencing used peripheral blood. The sequence derives from a woman aged 55-69 years with acute or convalescent COVID-19.

The CDR3 coding sequence is TGTGCCAGTAGTACAGGACTAGCGGAGCAGTTCTTC. It yields the protein CASSTGLAEQFF. V usage is TRBV19 and J usage is TRBJ2-1; 9 bases fit TRBD2. Trimming took 4 bases from V and 10 from J; bases not matched to a gene: 2. In germline, CDR1 is LNHDA, CDR2 SQIVND (reference sequence). The CDR3 is 12 residues long.